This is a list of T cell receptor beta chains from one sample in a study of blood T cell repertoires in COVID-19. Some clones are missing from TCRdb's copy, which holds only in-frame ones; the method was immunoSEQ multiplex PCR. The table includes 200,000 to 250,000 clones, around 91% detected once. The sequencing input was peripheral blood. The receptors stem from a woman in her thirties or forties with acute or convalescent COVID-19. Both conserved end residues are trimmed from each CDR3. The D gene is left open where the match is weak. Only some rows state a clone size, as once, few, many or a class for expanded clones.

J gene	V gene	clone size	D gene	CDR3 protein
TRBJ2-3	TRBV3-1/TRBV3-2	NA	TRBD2	ASSLRLAGTDTQY
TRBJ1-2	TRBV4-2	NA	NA	ASSQESGADYGYT
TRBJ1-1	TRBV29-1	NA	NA	SVGRRWQANTEAF
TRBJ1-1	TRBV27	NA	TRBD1	ASRTGGTEAF
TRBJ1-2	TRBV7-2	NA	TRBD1	ASSLYRDRPYGYT
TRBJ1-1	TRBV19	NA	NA	ASSILGLRGGSGAEAF
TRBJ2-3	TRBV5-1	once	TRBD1	ASSLAGTGVSTDTQY
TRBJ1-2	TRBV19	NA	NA	ASKPGVLYGYT
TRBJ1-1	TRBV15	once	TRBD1	ATSRVPIRDRGMNTEAF
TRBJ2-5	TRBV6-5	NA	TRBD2	ASSYSAGGTLTQY
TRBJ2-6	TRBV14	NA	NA	ASSQVFGQGGSSGANVLT
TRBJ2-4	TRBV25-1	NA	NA	ASSPYRENIQY
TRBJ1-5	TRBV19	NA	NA	ASLQSTSGYQPQH
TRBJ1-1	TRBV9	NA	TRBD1	ASSADRGTMNTEAF
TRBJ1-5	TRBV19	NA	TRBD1	ASIDIGTGSNQPQH
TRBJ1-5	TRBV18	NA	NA	ASSPNGQPQH
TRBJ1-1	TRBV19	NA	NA	ASSILGTEAF
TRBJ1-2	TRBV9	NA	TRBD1	ASSEGPLTGGGYT
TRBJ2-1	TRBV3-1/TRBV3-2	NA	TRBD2	ASSRGLAGSYNEQF
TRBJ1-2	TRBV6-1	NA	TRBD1	ASSEATDRVGWGYT